This T cell receptor beta chain comes out of a study of T cell responses to AZD1222 COVID-19 vaccine. Per the germline V gene, CDR1 is MNHEY and CDR2 is SMNVEV (reference sequence). After removal of 7 bases from V and 3 bases from J, the junction contained 9 bases not matched to a gene. The CDR3 loop spans 17 amino acids. Using immunoSEQ multiplex PCR, the repertoire was profiled, and TCRdb retains in-frame clones only, with some absent. The table shows 110,000 to 150,000 clones, with roughly 93% occurring only once. V gene TRBV27 combines with J gene TRBJ2-1, with 13 bases that match TRBD2. The clonotype comes from an adult who received the AZD1222 COVID-19 vaccine. The sequenced sample was peripheral blood, obtained 28 days after the second AZD1222 dose. CDR3 nucleotide sequence: TGTGCCAGCACACCAGGGACTAGCGGGATCGACTACAATGAGCAGTTCTTC. Its translation is CASTPGTSGIDYNEQFF.